Included here is one TCR beta chain sequence, with context. The antigen it binds to is not known. Base qualities are not provided; no much larger clone lies one nucleotide away. The library came from 5' RACE. TCRdb lists the instrument as Illumina HiSeq 2000. A universal primer binding site was added through template switching, and the final cDNA carried a unique molecular identifier so that TCR cDNA molecules could be counted accurately. First-strand cDNA for TCR alpha and beta chains was synthesized from specific primers in the conserved constant-segment region. Each cDNA library was double barcoded, with a SMART-Mk sample barcode plus Illumina barcodes, to control for contamination. TruSeq adapter sequences along with Illumina sample barcodes were introduced in two successive PCR steps. The Illumina HiSeq platform was used with custom primers to sequence TCR alpha and beta cDNA libraries. Regarding the original processing steps: Unique molecular identifiers were extracted from raw reads with MiGEC, and CDR3 positions were determined with MiXCR. Recombination models were inferred per individual with the repgenHMM and IGoR tools using an EM algorithm. The tcR package in R was used for shared clonotype analysis, with sharing normalized by the product of cloneset sizes. To study raw recombination free of thymic and clonal selection effects, out-of-frame nonproductive sequences were analyzed. TCRdb redid the processing of the public reads, applying fastp at Q25 and MiXCR, and retained in-frame beta chains. Each CDR3 protein gets just one entry, which takes the most common genes and DNA from the rows behind it. The V and J calls were not made by the authors but by TCRdb's processing. Within this sample are under 300,000 distinct CDR3 sequences, with around 15% of them counted one time only. Approximately 9.3% of the sample lies in the top ten.

This sample is drawn from a study of identical twins (dated by TCRdb to the mid-2010s). Background for the entire study: To test whether fetal clonotypes persist, this study deep-sequenced TCR alpha and beta repertoires from monozygotic twins, from unrelated adults of various ages, and from cord blood. Replicate twin experiments were performed at different times using different library preparation protocols to rule out contamination. Study-level results and caveats: Fewer insertions were carried by abundant cord blood beta clonotypes; a weaker similar trend was observed in young adult naive repertoires, while no such trend was observed in memory repertoires. Invariant T cells such as MAIT and iNKT could partly confound zero-insertion analyses, though diverse VJ usage argued against this for most clonotypes. Out-of-frame TCR alpha sequences shared between twins showed an excess of low generation-probability sequences compared with coincidental sharing between unrelated individuals. Recombination models systematically underestimated out-of-frame TCR alpha sharing in monozygotic twins but agreed with sharing between unrelated individuals. Conclusions relied on cross-sectional statistical analysis, since the same donors could not be followed over many years. The excess sharing between twins in beta out-of-frame sequences was weaker because fewer shared sequences reduced the signal-to-noise ratio.

Every donor in the study was a healthy Caucasian. Miltenyi CD45RO+ enrichment and human naive T-cell isolation kits were used to isolate memory (CD45RO+) and naive T cells from PBMC. The clonotype comes from a woman in her late teens or twenties in good health. The material sequenced was memory (CD45RO+) T cells sorted from blood. This specimen's cell subset or site label, per the study, means: CD45RO+ enriched T cells.

The DNA is TGTGCCAGCTCACCCCAGCGCAATGAGCAGTTCTTC. Its translation reads: CASSPQRNEQFF. Rearrangement joined TRBV18 to TRBJ2-1, with no D gene named confidently. From its cysteine to its phenylalanine, the CDR3 spans 12 amino acids. Kept here is only the CDR3 DNA, which spans 36 bases and is read in frame from base 1. V is reduced by 3 bases and J by 6 bases, leaving a spacing of 6 bases between them. The germline V gene supplies CDR1 KGHSH and CDR2 LQKENI.